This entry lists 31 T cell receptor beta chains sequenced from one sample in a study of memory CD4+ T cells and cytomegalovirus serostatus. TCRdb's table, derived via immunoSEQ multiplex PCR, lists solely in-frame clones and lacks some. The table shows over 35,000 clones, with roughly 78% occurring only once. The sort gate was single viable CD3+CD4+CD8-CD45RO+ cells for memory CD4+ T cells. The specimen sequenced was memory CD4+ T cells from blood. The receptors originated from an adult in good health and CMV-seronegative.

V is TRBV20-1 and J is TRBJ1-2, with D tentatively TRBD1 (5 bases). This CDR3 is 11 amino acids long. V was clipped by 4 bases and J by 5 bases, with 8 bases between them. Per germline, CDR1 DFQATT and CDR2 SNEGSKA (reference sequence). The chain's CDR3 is CSANPGYGYTF. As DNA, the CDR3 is TGCAGTGCTAATCCAGGGTATGGCTACACCTTC.

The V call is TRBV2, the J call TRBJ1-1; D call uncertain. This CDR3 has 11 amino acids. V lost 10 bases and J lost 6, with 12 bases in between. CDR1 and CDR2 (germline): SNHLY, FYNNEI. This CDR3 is CATVLRAEAFF. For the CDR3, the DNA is TGTGCCACCGTTTTGAGGGCTGAAGCTTTCTTT.

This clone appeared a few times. The CDR3, as DNA: TGTGCCACCTTAGGGAGGGGGCAGCGGCCCGGGGAGCTGTTTTTT. Protein sequence: CATLGRGQRPGELFF. This rearrangement joins TRBV28 to TRBJ2-2; D tentatively reads TRBD1 or TRBD2 (7 bases each). The V end lost 10 bases, the J end lost 6 bases, and 21 bases lay between the germline ends. The CDR3 contains 15 residues. CDR1 is MDHEN, CDR2 SYDVKM, per germline.

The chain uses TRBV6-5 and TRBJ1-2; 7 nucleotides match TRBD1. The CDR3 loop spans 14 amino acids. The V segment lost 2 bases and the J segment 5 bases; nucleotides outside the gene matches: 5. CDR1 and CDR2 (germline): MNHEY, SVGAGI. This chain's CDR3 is CASSYDRDWYGYTF. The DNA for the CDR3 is TGTGCCAGCAGTTACGACAGGGATTGGTATGGCTACACCTTC.

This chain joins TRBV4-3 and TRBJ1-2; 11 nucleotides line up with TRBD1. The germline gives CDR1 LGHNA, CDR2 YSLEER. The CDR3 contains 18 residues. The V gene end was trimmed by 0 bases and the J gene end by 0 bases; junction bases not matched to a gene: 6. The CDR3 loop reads CASSQDRDRGKANYGYTF. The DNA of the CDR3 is TGCGCCAGCAGCCAAGATCGGGACAGGGGGAAAGCTAACTATGGCTACACCTTC.

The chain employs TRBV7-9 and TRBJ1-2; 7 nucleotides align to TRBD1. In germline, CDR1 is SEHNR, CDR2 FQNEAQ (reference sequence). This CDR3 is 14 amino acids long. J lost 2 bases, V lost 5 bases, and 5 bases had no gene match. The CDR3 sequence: CASSRDSQNYGYTF. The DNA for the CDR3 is TGTGCCAGCAGCCGGGACAGCCAGAACTATGGCTACACCTTC. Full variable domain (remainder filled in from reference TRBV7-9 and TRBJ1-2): DTGVSQNPRHKITKRGQNVTFRCDPISEHNRLYWYRQTLGQGPEFLTYFQNEAQLEKSRLLSDRFSAERPKGSFSTLEIQRTEQGDSAMYLCASSRDSQNYGYTFGSGTRLTVV.

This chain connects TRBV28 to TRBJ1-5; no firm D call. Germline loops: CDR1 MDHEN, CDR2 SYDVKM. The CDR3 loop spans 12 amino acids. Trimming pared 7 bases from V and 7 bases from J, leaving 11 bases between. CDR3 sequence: CASTRYGQPQHF. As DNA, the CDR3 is TGTGCCAGCACCAGGTATGGCCAGCCCCAGCATTTT.

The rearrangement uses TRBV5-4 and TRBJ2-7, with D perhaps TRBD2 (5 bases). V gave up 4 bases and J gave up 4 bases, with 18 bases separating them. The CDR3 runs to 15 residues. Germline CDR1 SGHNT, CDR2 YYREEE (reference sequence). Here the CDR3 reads CASSPPGGLKYEQYF. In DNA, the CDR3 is TGTGCCAGCAGCCCACCGGGCGGGCTCAAGTACGAGCAGTACTTC.

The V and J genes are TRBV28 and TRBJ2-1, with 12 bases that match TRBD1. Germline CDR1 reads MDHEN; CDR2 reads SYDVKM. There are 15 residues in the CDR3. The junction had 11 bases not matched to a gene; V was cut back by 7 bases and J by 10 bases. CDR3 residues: CASTLPGTGGGEQFF. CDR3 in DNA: TGTGCCAGCACCCTACCCGGGACAGGGGGCGGGGAGCAGTTCTTC. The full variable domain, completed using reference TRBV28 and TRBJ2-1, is DVKVTQSSRYLVKRTGEKVFLECVQDMDHENMFWYRQDPGLGLRLIYFSYDVKMKEKGDIPEGYSVSREKKERFSLILESASTNQTSMYLCASTLPGTGGGEQFFGPGTRLTVL.

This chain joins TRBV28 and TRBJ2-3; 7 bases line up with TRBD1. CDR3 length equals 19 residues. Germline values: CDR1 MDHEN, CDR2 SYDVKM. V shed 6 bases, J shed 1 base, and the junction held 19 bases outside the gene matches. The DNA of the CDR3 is TGTGCCAGCAGCCCTCATCGGGGTAAAAGACAGGGCGGCACAGATACGCAGTATTTT. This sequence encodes CASSPHRGKRQGGTDTQYF. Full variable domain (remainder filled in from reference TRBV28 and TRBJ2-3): DVKVTQSSRYLVKRTGEKVFLECVQDMDHENMFWYRQDPGLGLRLIYFSYDVKMKEKGDIPEGYSVSREKKERFSLILESASTNQTSMYLCASSPHRGKRQGGTDTQYFGPGTRLTVL.

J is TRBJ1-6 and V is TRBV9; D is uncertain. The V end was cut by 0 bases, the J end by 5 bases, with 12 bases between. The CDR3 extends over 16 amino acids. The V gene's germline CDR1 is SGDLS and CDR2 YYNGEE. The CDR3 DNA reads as TGTGCCAGCAGCGTAGGTTTCGGCTCGCATAATTCACCCCTCCACTTT. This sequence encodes CASSVGFGSHNSPLHF.

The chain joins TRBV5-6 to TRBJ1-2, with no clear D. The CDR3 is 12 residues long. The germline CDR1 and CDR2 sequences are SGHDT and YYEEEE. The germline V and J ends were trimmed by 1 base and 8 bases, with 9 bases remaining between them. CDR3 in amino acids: CASSLPLGGYTF. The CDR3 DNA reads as TGTGCCAGCAGCTTGCCCCTCGGGGGCTACACCTTC.

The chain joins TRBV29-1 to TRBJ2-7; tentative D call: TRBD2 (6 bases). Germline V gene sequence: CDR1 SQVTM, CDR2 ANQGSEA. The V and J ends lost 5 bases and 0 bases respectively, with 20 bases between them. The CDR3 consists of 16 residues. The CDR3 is CSVRGFRDRLSYEQYF. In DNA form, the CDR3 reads TGCAGCGTTCGGGGGTTTAGGGACCGACTCTCCTACGAGCAGTACTTC.

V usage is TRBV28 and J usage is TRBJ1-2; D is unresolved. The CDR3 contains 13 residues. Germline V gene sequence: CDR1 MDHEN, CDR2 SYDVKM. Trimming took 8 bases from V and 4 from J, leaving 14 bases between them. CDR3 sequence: CASYGRAPYGYTF. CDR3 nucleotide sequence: TGTGCCAGCTATGGAAGGGCTCCCTATGGCTACACCTTC.

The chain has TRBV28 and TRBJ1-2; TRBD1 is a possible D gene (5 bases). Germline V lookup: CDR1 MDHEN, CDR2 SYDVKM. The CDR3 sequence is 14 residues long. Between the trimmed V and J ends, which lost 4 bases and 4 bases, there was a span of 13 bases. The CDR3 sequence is CASSSSTGVYGYTF. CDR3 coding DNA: TGTGCCAGCAGTTCAAGCACAGGTGTCTATGGCTACACCTTC.

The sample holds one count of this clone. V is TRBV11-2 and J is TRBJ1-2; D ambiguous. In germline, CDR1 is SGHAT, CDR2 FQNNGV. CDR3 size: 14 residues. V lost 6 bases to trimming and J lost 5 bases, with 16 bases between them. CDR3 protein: CASSWTDLGYGYTF. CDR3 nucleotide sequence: TGTGCCAGCAGTTGGACGGACTTGGGGTATGGCTACACCTTC.

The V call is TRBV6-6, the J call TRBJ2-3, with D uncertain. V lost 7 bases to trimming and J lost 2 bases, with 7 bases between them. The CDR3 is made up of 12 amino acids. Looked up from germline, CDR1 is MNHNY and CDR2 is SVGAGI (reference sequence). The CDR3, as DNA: TGTGCCAGCATGGGGTCCACAGATACGCAGTATTTT. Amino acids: CASMGSTDTQYF.

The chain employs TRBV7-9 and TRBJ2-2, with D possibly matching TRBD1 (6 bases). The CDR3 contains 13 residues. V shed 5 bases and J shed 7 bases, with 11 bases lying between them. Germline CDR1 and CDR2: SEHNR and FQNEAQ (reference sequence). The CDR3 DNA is TGTGCCAGCAGCGGGACATTAGACGGGGAGCTGTTTTTT. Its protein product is CASSGTLDGELFF.

CDR3 DNA sequence: TGCGCCAGCAGCTTTTCCAGGGCCGGAGAAAAACTGTTTTTT. This codes for CASSFSRAGEKLFF. This chain connects TRBV5-1 to TRBJ1-4; possible D gene TRBD1, 5 bases. V gave up 2 bases and J gave up 8 bases, with 13 bases separating them. From germline, CDR1 is SGHRS and CDR2 YFSETQ. This CDR3 is built from 14 residues.

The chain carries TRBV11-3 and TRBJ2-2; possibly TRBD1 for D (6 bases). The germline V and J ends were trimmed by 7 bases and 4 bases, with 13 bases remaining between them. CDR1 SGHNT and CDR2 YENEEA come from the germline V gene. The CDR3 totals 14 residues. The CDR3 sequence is CASTADRSTGELFF. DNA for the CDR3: TGTGCCAGCACCGCCGACAGGTCCACCGGGGAGCTGTTTTTT.

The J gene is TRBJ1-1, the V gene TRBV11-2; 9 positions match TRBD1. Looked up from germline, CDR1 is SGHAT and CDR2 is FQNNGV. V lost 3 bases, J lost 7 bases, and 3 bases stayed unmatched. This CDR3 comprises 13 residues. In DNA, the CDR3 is TGTGCCAGCAGCTTCCGACAGGGGGGTGAAGCTTTCTTT. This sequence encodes CASSFRQGGEAFF.

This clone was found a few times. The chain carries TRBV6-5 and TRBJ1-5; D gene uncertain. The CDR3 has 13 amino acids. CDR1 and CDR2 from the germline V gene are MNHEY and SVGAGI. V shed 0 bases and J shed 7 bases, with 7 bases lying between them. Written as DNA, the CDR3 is TGTGCCAGCAGTTACTCGAAAGAACAGCCCCAGCATTTT. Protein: CASSYSKEQPQHF.

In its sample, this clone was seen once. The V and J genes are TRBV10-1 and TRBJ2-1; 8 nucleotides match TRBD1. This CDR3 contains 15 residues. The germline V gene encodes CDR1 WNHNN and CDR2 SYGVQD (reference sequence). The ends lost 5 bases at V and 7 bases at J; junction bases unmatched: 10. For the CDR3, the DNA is TGCGCCAGCAGTACAGGGGGATCTACTTCAAATGAGCAGTTCTTC. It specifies CASSTGGSTSNEQFF.

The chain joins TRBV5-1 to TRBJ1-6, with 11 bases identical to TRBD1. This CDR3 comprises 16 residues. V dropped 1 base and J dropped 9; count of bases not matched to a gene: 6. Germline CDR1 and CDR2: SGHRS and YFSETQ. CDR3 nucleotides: TGCGCCAGCAGCTTGCATGGGGGGACAGGGGGTTCACCCCTCCACTTT. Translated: CASSLHGGTGGSPLHF.

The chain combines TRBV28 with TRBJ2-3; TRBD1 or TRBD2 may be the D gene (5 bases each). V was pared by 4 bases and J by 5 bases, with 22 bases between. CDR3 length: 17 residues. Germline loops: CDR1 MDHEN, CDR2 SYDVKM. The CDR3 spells CASSWGWDLRNEDTQYF. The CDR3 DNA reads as TGTGCCAGCAGTTGGGGATGGGACCTAAGGAACGAAGATACGCAGTATTTT.

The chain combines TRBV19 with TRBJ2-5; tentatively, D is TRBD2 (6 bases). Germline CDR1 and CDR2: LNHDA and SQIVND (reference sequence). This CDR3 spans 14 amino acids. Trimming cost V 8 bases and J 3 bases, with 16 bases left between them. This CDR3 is CASSKGRTKETQYF. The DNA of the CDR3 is TGTGCCAGTTCGAAGGGGAGGACAAAAGAGACCCAGTACTTC.

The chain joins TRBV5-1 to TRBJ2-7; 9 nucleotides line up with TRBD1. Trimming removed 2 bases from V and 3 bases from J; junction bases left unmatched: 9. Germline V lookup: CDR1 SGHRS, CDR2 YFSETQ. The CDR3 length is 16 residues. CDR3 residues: CASSFRGTGTGYEQYF. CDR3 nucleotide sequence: TGCGCCAGCAGCTTTCGCGGGACAGGGACTGGCTACGAGCAGTACTTC.

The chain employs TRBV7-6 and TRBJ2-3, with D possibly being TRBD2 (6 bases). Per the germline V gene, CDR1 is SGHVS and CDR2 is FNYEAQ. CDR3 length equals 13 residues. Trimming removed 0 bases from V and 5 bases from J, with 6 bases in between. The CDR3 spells CASSLARGDTQYF. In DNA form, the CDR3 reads TGTGCCAGCAGCTTAGCGCGGGGAGATACGCAGTATTTT.

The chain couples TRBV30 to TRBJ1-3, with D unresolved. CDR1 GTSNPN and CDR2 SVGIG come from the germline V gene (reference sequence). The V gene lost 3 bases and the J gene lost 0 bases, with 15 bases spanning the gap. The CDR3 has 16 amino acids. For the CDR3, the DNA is TGTGCCTGGAGCATGTCTCTATTTTACTCTGGAAACACCATATATTTT. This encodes CAWSMSLFYSGNTIYF.

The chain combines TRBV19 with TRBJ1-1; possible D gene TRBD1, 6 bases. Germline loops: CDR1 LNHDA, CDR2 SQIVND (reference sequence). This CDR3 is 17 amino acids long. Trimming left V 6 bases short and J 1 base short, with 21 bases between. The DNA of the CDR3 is TGTGCCAGTAGCCCCCGGGGAGGGGGGATTTCGAACACTGAAGCTTTCTTT. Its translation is CASSPRGGGISNTEAFF.

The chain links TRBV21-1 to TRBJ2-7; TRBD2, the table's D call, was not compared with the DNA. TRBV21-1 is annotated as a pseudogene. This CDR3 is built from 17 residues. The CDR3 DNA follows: TGTGCCAGCAGCAAAGACCGGGGATTACGGTGGTTCTGCGAGCAGTACTTC. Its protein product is CASSKDRGLRWFCEQYF.